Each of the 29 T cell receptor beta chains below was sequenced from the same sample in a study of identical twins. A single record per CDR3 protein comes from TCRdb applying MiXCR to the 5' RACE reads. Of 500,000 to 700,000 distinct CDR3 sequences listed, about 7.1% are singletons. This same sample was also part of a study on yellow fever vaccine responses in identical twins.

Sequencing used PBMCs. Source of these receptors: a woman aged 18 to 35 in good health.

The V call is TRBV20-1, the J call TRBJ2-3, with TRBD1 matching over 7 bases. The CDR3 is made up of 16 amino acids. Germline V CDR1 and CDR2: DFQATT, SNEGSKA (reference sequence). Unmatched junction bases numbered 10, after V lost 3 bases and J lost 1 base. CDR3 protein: CSASLGTAPGTDTQYF. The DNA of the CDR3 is TGCAGTGCTAGCCTAGGGACAGCCCCTGGCACAGATACGCAGTATTTT.

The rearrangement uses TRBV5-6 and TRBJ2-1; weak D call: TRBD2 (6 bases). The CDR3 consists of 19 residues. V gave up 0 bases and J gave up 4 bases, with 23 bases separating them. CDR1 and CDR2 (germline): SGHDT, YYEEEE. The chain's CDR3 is CASSLVGGLGRPAYNEQFF. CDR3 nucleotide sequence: TGTGCCAGCAGCTTGGTCGGAGGGCTTGGGCGACCGGCTTACAATGAGCAGTTCTTC.

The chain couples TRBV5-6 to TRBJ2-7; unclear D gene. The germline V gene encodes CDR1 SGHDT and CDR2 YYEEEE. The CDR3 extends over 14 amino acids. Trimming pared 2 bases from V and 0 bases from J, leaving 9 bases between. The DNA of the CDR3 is TGTGCCAGCAGCTTCGACTCTTTCTCCTACGAGCAGTACTTC. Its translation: CASSFDSFSYEQYF.

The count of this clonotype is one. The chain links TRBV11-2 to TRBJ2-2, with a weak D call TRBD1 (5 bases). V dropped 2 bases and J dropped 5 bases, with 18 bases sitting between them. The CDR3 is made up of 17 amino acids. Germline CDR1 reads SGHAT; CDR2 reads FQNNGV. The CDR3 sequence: CASSLSPRLKGTGELFF. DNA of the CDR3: TGTGCCAGCAGCTTATCCCCCAGGCTCAAGGGGACCGGGGAGCTGTTTTTT.

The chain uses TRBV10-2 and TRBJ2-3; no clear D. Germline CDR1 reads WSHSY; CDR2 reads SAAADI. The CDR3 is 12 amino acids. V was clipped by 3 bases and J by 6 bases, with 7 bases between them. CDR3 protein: CASSENPDTQYF. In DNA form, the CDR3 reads TGCGCCAGCAGTGAAAATCCGGATACGCAGTATTTT.

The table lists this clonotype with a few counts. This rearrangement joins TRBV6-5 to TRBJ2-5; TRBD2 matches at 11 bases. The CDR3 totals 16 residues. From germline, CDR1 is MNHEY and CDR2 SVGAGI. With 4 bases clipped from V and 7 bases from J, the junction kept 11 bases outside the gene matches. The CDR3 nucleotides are TGTGCCAGCAGTTTTGGACTAGCGGGCCTGGACGGGACCCAGTACTTC. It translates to CASSFGLAGLDGTQYF.

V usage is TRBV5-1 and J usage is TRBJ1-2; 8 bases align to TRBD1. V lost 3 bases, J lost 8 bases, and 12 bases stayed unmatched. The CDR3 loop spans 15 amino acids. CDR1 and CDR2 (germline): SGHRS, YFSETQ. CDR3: CASSWNIRGREGYTF. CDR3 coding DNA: TGCGCCAGCAGCTGGAACATCAGGGGGCGGGAGGGCTACACCTTC.

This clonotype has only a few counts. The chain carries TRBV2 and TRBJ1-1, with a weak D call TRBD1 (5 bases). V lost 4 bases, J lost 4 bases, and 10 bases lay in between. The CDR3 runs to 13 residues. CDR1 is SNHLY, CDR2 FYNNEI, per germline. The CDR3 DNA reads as TGTGCCAGCAGTGCGGACACTGGCACTGAAGCTTTCTTT. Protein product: CASSADTGTEAFF.

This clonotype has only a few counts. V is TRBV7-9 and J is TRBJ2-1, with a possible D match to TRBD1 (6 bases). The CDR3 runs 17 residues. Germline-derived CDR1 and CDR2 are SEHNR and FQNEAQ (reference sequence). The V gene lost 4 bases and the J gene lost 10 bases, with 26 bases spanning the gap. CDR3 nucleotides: TGTGCCAGCAGCTCGCACTCCCTCAGGGGAGAAGGTTTAGAGCAGTTCTTC. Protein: CASSSHSLRGEGLEQFF.

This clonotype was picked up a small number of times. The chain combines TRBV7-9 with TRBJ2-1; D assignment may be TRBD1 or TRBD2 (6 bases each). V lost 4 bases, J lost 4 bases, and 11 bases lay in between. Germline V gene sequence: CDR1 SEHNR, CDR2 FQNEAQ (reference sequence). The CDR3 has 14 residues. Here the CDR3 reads CASSWGAGYNEQFF. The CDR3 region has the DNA TGTGCCAGCAGCTGGGGGGCCGGTTACAATGAGCAGTTCTTC. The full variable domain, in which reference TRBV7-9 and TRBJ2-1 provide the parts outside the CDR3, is DTGVSQNPRHKITKRGQNVTFRCDPISEHNRLYWYRQTLGQGPEFLTYFQNEAQLEKSRLLSDRFSAERPKGSFSTLEIQRTEQGDSAMYLCASSWGAGYNEQFFGPGTRLTVL.

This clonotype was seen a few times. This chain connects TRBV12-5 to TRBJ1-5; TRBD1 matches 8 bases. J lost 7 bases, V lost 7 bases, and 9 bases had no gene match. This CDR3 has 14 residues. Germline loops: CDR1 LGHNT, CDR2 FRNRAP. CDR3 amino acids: CASVLQGGLQPQHF. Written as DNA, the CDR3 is TGTGCTAGTGTTCTACAGGGGGGTTTACAGCCCCAGCATTTT.

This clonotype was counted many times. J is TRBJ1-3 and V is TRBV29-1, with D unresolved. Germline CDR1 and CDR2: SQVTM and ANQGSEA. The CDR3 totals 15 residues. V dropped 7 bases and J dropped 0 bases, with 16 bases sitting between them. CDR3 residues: CSAKRYRDSGNTIYF. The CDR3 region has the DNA TGCAGCGCCAAGAGATACCGAGACTCTGGAAACACCATATATTTT.

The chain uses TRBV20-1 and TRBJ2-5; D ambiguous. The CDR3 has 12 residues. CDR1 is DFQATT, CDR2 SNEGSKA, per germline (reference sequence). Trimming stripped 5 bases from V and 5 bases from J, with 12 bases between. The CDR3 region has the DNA TGCAGTGCTTTTCGGACCGAGGAGACCCAGTACTTC. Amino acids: CSAFRTEETQYF.

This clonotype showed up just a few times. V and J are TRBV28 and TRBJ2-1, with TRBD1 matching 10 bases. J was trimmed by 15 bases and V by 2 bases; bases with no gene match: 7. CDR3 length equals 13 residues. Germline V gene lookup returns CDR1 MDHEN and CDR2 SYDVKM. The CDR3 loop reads CASSLPRTGGSFF. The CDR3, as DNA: TGTGCCAGCAGTTTACCTCGGACAGGGGGGTCGTTCTTC.

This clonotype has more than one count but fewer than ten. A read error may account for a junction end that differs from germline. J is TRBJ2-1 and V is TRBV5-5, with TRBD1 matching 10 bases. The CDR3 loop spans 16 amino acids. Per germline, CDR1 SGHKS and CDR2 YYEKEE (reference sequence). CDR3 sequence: CASSLSLTGGYYEQFF. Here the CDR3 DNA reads TGTGCCAGCAGTTTATCCCTGACAGGGGGCTACTATGAGCAGTTCTTC.

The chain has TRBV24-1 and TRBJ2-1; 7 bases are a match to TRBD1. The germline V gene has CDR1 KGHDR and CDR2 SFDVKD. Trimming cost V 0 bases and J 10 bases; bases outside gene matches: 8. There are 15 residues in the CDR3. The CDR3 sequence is CATSDLHPDRPEQFF. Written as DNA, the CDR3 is TGTGCCACCAGTGATTTGCACCCGGACAGGCCCGAGCAGTTCTTC.

CDR3 protein: CASSYERNYNEQFF. The CDR3 DNA follows: TGTGCCAGCAGTTATGAGCGGAACTACAATGAGCAGTTCTTC. This chain links TRBV7-2 with TRBJ2-1; the D gene is possibly TRBD2 (5 bases). Between the trimmed V and J ends, which lost 6 bases and 3 bases, there was a span of 12 bases. Germline V gene lookup returns CDR1 SGHTA and CDR2 FQGNSA. The CDR3 length is 14 residues.

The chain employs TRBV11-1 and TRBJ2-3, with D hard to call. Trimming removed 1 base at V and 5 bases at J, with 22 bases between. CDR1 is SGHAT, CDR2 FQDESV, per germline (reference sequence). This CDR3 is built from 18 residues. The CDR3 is CASSLEPAGPGYGDTQYF. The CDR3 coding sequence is TGTGCCAGCAGCTTAGAGCCAGCCGGGCCCGGCTACGGAGATACGCAGTATTTT. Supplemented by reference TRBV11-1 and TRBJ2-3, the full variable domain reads EAEVAQSPRYKITEKSQAVAFWCDPISGHATLYWYRQILGQGPELLVQFQDESVVDDSQLPKDRFSAERLKGVDSTLKIQPAELGDSAMYLCASSLEPAGPGYGDTQYFGPGTRLTVL.

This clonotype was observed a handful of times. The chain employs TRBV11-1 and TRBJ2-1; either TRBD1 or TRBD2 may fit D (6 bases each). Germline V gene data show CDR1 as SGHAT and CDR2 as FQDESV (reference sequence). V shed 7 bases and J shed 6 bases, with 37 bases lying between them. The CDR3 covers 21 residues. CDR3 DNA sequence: TGTGCCAGCAAATATCGCGTGGGCCGGGGGCTAGTCTTATTCCGGGGCAATGAGCAGTTCTTC. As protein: CASKYRVGRGLVLFRGNEQFF.

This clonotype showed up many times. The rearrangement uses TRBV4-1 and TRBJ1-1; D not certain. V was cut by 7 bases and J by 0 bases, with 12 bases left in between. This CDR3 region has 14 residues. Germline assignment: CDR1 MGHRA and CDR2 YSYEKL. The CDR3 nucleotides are TGCGCCAGCACTTCTCTCACCATGAACACTGAAGCTTTCTTT. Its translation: CASTSLTMNTEAFF.

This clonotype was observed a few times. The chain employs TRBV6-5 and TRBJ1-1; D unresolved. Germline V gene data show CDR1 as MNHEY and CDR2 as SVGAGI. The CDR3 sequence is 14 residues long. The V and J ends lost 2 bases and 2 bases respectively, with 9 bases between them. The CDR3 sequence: CASSYGEANTEAFF. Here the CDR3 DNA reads TGTGCCAGCAGTTACGGGGAGGCAAACACTGAAGCTTTCTTT.

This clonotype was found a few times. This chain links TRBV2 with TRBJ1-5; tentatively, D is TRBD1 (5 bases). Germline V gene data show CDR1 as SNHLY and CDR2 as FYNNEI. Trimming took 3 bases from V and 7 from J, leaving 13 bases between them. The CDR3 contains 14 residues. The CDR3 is CASSEGRVDQPQHF. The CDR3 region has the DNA TGTGCCAGCAGTGAGGGCAGGGTGGACCAGCCCCAGCATTTT.

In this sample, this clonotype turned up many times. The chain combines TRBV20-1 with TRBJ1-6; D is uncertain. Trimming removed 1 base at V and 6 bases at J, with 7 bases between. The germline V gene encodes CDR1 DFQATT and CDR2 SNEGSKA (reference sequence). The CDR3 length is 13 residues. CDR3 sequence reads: CSARGRGNSPLHF. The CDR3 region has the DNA TGCAGTGCTAGAGGACGGGGTAATTCACCCCTCCACTTT.

The CDR3 coding sequence is TGTGCCAGCGGCGGGAGGGACCATGTTTACAATGAGCAGTTCTTC. Translating gives CASGGRDHVYNEQFF. This chain uses TRBV6-1 with TRBJ2-1, with 9 bases matching TRBD2. Germline-derived CDR1 and CDR2 are MNHNS and SASEGT. With V trimmed by 8 bases and J by 4 bases, 9 bases remained unmatched. There are 15 residues in the CDR3.

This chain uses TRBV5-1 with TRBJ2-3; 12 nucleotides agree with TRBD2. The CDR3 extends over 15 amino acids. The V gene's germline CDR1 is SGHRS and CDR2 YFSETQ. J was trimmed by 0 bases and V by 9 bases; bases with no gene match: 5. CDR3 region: CATQTSGGSTDTQYF. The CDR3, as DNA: TGCGCCACCCAAACTAGCGGGGGGAGCACAGATACGCAGTATTTT.

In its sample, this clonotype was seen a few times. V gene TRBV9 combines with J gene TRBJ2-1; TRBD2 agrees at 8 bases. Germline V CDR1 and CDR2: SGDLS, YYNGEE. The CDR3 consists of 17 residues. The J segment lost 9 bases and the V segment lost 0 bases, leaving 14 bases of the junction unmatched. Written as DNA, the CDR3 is TGTGCCAGCAGCGTAGCGTTAGGGACTAGTGCTTTTGGTGAGCAGTTCTTC. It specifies CASSVALGTSAFGEQFF.

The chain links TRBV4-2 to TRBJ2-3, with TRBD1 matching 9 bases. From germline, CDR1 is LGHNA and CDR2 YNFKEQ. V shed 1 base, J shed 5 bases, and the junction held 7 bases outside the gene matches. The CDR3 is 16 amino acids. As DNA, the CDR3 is TGTGCCAGCAGCCAAGTTTCGGGACAGGGAATAGATACGCAGTATTTT. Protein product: CASSQVSGQGIDTQYF.

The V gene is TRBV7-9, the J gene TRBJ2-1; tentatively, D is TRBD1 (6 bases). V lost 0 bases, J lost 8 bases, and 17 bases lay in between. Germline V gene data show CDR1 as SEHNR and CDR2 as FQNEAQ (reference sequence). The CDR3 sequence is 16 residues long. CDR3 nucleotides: TGTGCCAGCAGCTTAGCCCAGGGGTCGACAGGTTATGAGCAGTTCTTC. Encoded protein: CASSLAQGSTGYEQFF.

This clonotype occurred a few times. CDR3 in amino acids: CASSPAGDGFYEQYF. CDR3 DNA: TGCGCCAGCAGCCCCGCCGGGGACGGATTTTACGAGCAGTACTTC. The chain combines TRBV5-1 with TRBJ2-7; D tentatively reads TRBD1 or TRBD2 (5 bases each). The V end lost 4 bases, the J end lost 4 bases, and 18 bases lay between the germline ends. Germline V lookup: CDR1 SGHRS, CDR2 YFSETQ. The CDR3 spans 15 residues.